The rows below give T cell receptor beta chains drawn from one sample of a study of beta chain features in type 1 diabetes. Clones were read by immunoSEQ multiplex PCR, and TCRdb kept only the in-frame ones, dropping some. Of about 150,000 clones detected, more than 9% appear once; the ten largest clones hold about 1.3%. The specimen sequenced was naive CD4+ T cells from blood. These receptors were taken from a man aged 18 to 35 in good health. CDR3s include the opening cysteine and the closing phenylalanine or tryptophan. Each record gives: D gene, V gene, J gene, clone size, CDR3 DNA, CDR3 protein. A D gene is named only where the DNA matches it firmly. Clone size appears in some rows only: once, few, many, or a class for an expanded clone.

>.|TRBV30|TRBJ1-1|.
TGTGCCTGGAGTGTATCCCGGGGAATAGGGACTGAAGCTTTCTTT
CAWSVSRGIGTEAFF
>.|TRBV7-2|TRBJ2-7|.
TGTGCCAGCAGCATCGGTTTGTCCTACGAGCAGTACTTC
CASSIGLSYEQYF
>.|TRBV7-9|TRBJ2-1|.
TGTGCCAGCAGCCAGGTTCAGGGAAGGAATGAGCAGTTCTTC
CASSQVQGRNEQFF
>TRBD1|TRBV6-5|TRBJ1-4|.
TGTGCCAGCAGGGACGGACAGGGGGAAAAACTGTTTTTT
CASRDGQGEKLFF
>TRBD2|TRBV27|TRBJ2-3|few
TGTGCCAGCAGTGGGGTAGCGGGAAAGGCAGATACGCAGTATTTT
CASSGVAGKADTQYF
>TRBD2|TRBV19|TRBJ2-7|few
TGTGCCAGTAGTACCCAGCGGGGGAGGAGCTCCTACGAGCAGTACTTC
CASSTQRGRSSYEQYF
>.|TRBV18|TRBJ2-7|few
TGTGCCAGCTCACGAGAGGGAGGATTAACCTACGAGCAGTACTTC
CASSREGGLTYEQYF
>TRBD1|TRBV11-2|TRBJ2-3|.
TGTGCCAGCAGCTTAGATCCCCCAGGGGGCGGTAATACGCAGTATTTT
CASSLDPPGGGNTQYF
>.|TRBV6-1|TRBJ1-4|.
TGTGCCAGCAGTGAACTGTACGCGCGGGATGAAAAACTGTTTTTT
CASSELYARDEKLFF
>.|TRBV18|TRBJ2-3|few
TGTGCCAGCTCACCCGGACAAGCCACAGATACGCAGTATTTT
CASSPGQATDTQYF
>TRBD1|TRBV6-6|TRBJ1-5|few
TGTGCCAGCAGTCCACCGGGACAGGGCAGGCAGCCCCAGCATTTT
CASSPPGQGRQPQHF
>.|TRBV25-1|TRBJ1-2|few
TGTGCCAGCAGTGCTCGGCGGGACGGCTATGGCTACACCTTC
CASSARRDGYGYTF
>.|TRBV6-6|TRBJ1-6|.
TGTGCCAGCAGTTATCAAGGGGATCCACCCCTCCACTTT
CASSYQGDPPLHF
>TRBD1|TRBV5-1|TRBJ1-2|.
TGCGCCAGCAGCCGCGAGACGGGACAGCTTTCAAACCTTAACTATGGCTACACCTTC
CASSRETGQLSNLNYGYTF
>.|TRBV5-4|TRBJ2-3|.
TGTGCCAGCAGCAGGTCCCCGAAGGGGGGGTGGGCAGATACGCAGTATTTT
CASSRSPKGGWADTQYF
>.|TRBV9|TRBJ2-3|.
TGTGCCAGCAGCGTTAGAGTGGGGGGGCGAGATACGCAGTATTTT
CASSVRVGGRDTQYF
>.|TRBV18|TRBJ1-5|few
TGTGCCAGCTCACCCACAGGGAATAGCAATCAGCCCCAGCATTTT
CASSPTGNSNQPQHF
>.|TRBV5-1|TRBJ2-6|few
TGCGCCAGCAGCTTGGTGAGCAGGGCCGGGGCCAACGTCCTGACTTTC
CASSLVSRAGANVLTF
>TRBD1|TRBV6-5|TRBJ2-5|.
TGTGCCAGCAGTCAAGGACAGGGGAGGGGCAAGACCCAGTACTTC
CASSQGQGRGKTQYF
>.|TRBV5-1|TRBJ1-2|many
TGCGCCAGCAGCTTGGCAGCACCAGGGGATGGCTACACCTTC
CASSLAAPGDGYTF
>.|TRBV6-1|TRBJ2-6|.
TGTGCCAGCAGTGCCCGAGGGGGATCTGGGGCCAACGTCCTGACTTTC
CASSARGGSGANVLTF
>TRBD1|TRBV4-3|TRBJ2-7|.
TGCGCCAGCAGCCTTTCCTTGGGGACAGAAAATTACGAGCAGTACTTC
CASSLSLGTENYEQYF
>TRBD2|TRBV5-1|TRBJ2-5|few
TGCGCCAGCAGCGGTTATGCGGGGGGCCCTCAAGAGACCCAGTACTTC
CASSGYAGGPQETQYF
>.|TRBV6-1|TRBJ1-5|few
TGTGCCAGCAGCGGTGGAGGGGCGGGTCAGCCCCAGCATTTT
CASSGGGAGQPQHF
>.|TRBV18|TRBJ1-5|.
TGTGCCAGCTCACCACCTTATAGCAATCAGCCCCAGCATTTT
CASSPPYSNQPQHF
>.|TRBV7-9|TRBJ2-3|many
TGTGCCAGCAGCTTAGAAATGGCGGGCACAGATACGCAGTATTTT
CASSLEMAGTDTQYF
>TRBD2|TRBV7-8|TRBJ2-1|.
TGTGCCAGCAGCAAGAAGGGGACTAGCGGGGGGGGGTTGGATGAGCAGTTCTTC
CASSKKGTSGGGLDEQFF
>.|TRBV11-2|TRBJ2-7|many
TGTGCCAGCAGCCCGACAGCAGAACAGCAGTACTTC
CASSPTAEQQYF
>.|TRBV11-2|TRBJ2-5|.
TGTGCCAGCAGCTTATACAGGGCAGAGCAAGAGACCCAGTACTTC
CASSLYRAEQETQYF
>TRBD1|TRBV7-2|TRBJ2-7|.
TGTGCCAGCAGCTACGGACAGGGGGGCTACGAGCAGTACTTC
CASSYGQGGYEQYF
>TRBD2|TRBV7-8|TRBJ2-5|.
TGTGCCAGCAGCCTTACTAGCGGGGGGTTCCTAGAGACCCAGTACTTC
CASSLTSGGFLETQYF
>.|TRBV20-1|TRBJ2-1|many
TGCAGTGCCGAGGACAATGAGCAGTTCTTC
CSAEDNEQFF
>.|TRBV2|TRBJ2-5|few
TGTGCCAGCAGCCGGGACTCCCAAGAGACCCAGTACTTC
CASSRDSQETQYF
>TRBD1|TRBV19|TRBJ1-5|few
TGTGCCAGTAGGGGACAGCATAGCAATCAGCCCCAGCATTTT
CASRGQHSNQPQHF
>.|TRBV7-2|TRBJ1-2|.
TGTGCCAGCAGCACCTTTACGGGGGACTATGGCTACACTTTC
CASSTFTGDYGYTF
>TRBD2|TRBV6-6|TRBJ2-7|.
TGTGCCAGCAGCCCCGGGACTAGCGGGGCCGGCGAGCAGTACTTC
CASSPGTSGAGEQYF
>TRBD2|TRBV6-5|TRBJ2-7|.
TGTGCCAGCAGGTCGGGGGGTAGCTCCTACGAGCAGTACTTC
CASRSGGSSYEQYF